This T cell receptor beta chain originates from a study of blood T cell repertoires in COVID-19. Per the germline V gene, CDR1 is MNHNS and CDR2 is SASEGT. The CDR3 consists of 14 residues. Trimming removed 1 base from V and 4 bases from J; junction bases left unmatched: 2. TCRdb's copy holds only in-frame clones and misses some; the assay was immunoSEQ multiplex PCR. The sample records roughly 80,000 clones, over 80% being singletons. The sample consisted of peripheral blood. This clonotype was obtained from a man aged 45-65 years with active COVID-19. The chain links TRBV6-1 to TRBJ1-1, with 8 bases lining up with TRBD1. The CDR3 loop reads CASSEGDRGTEAFF. As DNA, the CDR3 is TGTGCCAGCAGTGAAGGAGACAGGGGCACTGAAGCTTTCTTT.